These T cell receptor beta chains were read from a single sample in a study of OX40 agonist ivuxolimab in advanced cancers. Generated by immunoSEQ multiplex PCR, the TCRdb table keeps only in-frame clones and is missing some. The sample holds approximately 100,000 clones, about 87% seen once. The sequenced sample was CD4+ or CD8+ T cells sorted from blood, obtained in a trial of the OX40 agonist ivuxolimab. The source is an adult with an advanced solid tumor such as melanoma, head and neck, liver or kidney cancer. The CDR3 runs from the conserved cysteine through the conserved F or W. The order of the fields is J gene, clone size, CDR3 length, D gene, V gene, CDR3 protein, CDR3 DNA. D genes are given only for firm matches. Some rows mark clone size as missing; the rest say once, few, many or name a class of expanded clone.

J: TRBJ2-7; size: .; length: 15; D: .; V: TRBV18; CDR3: CASSLGQTSSYEQYF; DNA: TGTGCCAGCTCACTAGGACAGACCTCCTCCTACGAGCAGTACTTC
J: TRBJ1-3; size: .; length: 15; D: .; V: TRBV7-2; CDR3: CASSFGPGSGNTIYF; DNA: TGTGCCAGCAGCTTTGGACCGGGCTCTGGAAACACCATATATTTT
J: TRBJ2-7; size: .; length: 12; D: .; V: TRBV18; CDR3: CASSVDSYEQYF; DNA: TGTGCCAGCTCAGTGGATTCCTACGAGCAGTACTTC
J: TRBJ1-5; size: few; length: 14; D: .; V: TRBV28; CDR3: CASSSPSGNQPQHF; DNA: TGTGCCAGCAGTTCCCCCTCGGGGAATCAGCCCCAGCATTTT
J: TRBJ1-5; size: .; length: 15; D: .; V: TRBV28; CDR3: CASSSPTARVEPQHF; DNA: TGTGCCAGCAGTTCCCCGACAGCACGCGTGGAGCCCCAGCATTTT
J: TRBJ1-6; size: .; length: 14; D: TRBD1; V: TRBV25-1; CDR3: CASTGQGNNSPLHF; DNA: TGTGCCAGCACGGGACAGGGAAATAATTCACCCCTCCACTTT
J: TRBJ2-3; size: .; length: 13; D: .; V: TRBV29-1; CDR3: CSVAEGSTDTQYF; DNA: TGCAGCGTTGCTGAGGGAAGTACAGATACGCAGTATTTT
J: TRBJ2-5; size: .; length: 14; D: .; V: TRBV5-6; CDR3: CASSLVGVRETQYF; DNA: TGTGCCAGCAGCTTGGTTGGGGTTCGGGAGACCCAGTACTTC
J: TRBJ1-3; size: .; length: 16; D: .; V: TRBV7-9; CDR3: CASSFGPIGNGNTIYF; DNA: TGTGCCAGCAGCTTTGGCCCTATAGGAAACGGAAACACCATATATTTT
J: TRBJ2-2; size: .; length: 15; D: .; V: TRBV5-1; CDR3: CASSTGTVNTGELFF; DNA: TGCGCCAGCAGCACCGGGACGGTGAACACCGGGGAGCTGTTTTTT
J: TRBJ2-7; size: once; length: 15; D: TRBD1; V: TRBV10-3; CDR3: CATWAGQGATYEQYF; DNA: TGTGCCACTTGGGCAGGACAGGGGGCGACCTACGAGCAGTACTTC
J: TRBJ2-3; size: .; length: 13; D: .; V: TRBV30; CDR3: CAWTLGVSDTQYF; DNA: TGTGCCTGGACCCTGGGTGTTTCAGATACGCAGTATTTT
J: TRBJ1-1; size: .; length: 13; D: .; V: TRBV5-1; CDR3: CASSSGRNTEAFF; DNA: TGCGCCAGCAGTTCGGGACGGAACACTGAAGCTTTCTTT
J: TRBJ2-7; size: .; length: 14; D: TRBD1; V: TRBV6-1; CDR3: CATNSGTGAYEQYF; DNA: TGTGCCACCAATTCCGGGACAGGGGCCTACGAGCAGTACTTC
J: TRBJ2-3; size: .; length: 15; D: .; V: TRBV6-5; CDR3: CASSSARPSTDTQYF; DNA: TGTGCCAGCAGTTCCGCCAGGCCTAGCACAGATACGCAGTATTTT
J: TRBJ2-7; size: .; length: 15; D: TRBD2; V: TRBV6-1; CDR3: CASSVLAGGPNEQYF; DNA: TGTGCCAGCAGTGTATTAGCGGGGGGGCCCAACGAGCAGTACTTC
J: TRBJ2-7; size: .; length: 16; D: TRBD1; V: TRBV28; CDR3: CASSLRPGQGAYEQYF; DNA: TGTGCCAGCAGTTTAAGGCCGGGACAGGGGGCCTACGAGCAGTACTTC
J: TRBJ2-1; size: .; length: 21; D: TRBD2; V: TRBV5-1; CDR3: CASSTPNGTSGDVTRYNEQFF; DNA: TGCGCCAGCAGCACACCCAACGGGACTAGCGGGGACGTTACGAGGTACAATGAGCAGTTCTTC
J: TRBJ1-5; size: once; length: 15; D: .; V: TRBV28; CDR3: CASSFEGAGNQPQHF; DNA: TGTGCCAGCAGTTTCGAAGGGGCAGGCAATCAGCCCCAGCATTTT
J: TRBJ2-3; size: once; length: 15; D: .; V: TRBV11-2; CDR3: CASSSPGDYTDTQYF; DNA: TGTGCCAGCAGCTCCCCGGGAGACTACACAGATACGCAGTATTTT
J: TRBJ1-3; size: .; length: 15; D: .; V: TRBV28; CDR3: CASSFTVNSGNTIYF; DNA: TGTGCCAGCAGTTTTACAGTCAACTCTGGAAACACCATATATTTT
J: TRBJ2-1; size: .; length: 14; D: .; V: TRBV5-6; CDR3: CASRPAGTYNEQFF; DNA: TGTGCCAGCAGGCCGGCGGGGACGTACAATGAGCAGTTCTTC
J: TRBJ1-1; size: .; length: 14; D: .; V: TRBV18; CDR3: CASSPREFGTEAFF; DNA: TGTGCCAGCTCACCACGGGAGTTTGGCACTGAAGCTTTCTTT
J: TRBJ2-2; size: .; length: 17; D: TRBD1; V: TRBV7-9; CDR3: CASSSPPGTGRNGELFF; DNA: TGTGCCAGCAGCTCCCCGCCCGGGACAGGGAGAAACGGGGAGCTGTTTTTT
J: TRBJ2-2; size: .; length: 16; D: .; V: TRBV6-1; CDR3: CASSDVLGGGTGELFF; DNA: TGTGCCAGCAGTGATGTACTTGGAGGGGGAACCGGGGAGCTGTTTTTT
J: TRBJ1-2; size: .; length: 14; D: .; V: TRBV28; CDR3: CASSLTGVWGGYTF; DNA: TGTGCCAGCAGTTTAACTGGGGTTTGGGGTGGCTACACCTTC
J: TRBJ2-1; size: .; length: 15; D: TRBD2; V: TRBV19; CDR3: CATSILAGGGNEQFF; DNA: TGTGCCACCTCAATACTAGCGGGGGGCGGGAATGAGCAGTTCTTC
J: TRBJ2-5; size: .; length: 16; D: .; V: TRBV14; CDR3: CASSHLPGLGEETQYF; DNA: TGTGCCAGCAGCCACCTCCCCGGGCTGGGGGAAGAGACCCAGTACTTC
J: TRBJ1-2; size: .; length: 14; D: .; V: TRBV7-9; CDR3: CASSLTALDYGYTF; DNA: TGTGCCAGCAGCTTAACAGCCCTGGACTATGGCTACACCTTC
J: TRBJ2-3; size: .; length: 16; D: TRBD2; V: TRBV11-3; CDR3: CASSRTSGSPTDTQYF; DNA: TGTGCCAGCAGCAGGACTAGCGGTTCTCCGACAGATACGCAGTATTTT
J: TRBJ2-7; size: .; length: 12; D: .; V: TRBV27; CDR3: CASKGTSSEQYF; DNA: TGTGCCAGCAAGGGGACTTCGTCCGAGCAGTACTTC
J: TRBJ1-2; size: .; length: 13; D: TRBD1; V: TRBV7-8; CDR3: CASSLQQGVGYTF; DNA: TGTGCCAGCAGCTTACAACAGGGGGTGGGCTACACCTTC
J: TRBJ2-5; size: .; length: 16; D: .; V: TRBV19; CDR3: CASSIFGGGRQETQYF; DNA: TGTGCCAGTAGTATATTCGGAGGCGGCCGCCAAGAGACCCAGTACTTC
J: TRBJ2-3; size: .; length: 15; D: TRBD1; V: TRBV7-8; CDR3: CASSPGQGGPDTQYF; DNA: TGTGCCAGCAGCCCAGGACAGGGGGGCCCAGATACGCAGTATTTT
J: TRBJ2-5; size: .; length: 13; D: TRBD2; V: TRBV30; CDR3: CAWSGSGVETQYF; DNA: TGTGCCTGGAGTGGAAGCGGGGTGGAGACCCAGTACTTC
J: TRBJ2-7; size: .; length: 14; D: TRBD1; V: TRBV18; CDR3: CASYIRDRGREQYF; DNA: TGTGCCAGCTATATCCGGGACAGGGGGCGAGAGCAGTACTTC
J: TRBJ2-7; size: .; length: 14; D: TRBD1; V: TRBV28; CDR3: CASRPGQGAYEQYF; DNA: TGTGCCAGCAGGCCGGGACAGGGCGCCTACGAGCAGTACTTC
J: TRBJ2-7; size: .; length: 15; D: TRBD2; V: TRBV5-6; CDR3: CASSFSGGVLYEQYF; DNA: TGTGCCAGCAGCTTTAGCGGGGGGGTCCTTTACGAGCAGTACTTC
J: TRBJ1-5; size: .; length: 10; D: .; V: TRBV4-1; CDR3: CASTNQPQHF; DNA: TGCGCCAGCACGAATCAGCCCCAGCATTTT
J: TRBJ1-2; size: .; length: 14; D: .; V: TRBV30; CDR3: CAWTTNARSYGYTF; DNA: TGTGCCTGGACGACGAACGCCCGATCCTATGGCTACACCTTC
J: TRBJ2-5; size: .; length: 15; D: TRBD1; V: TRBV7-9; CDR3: CASSLARQGQETQYF; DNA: TGTGCCAGCAGCTTAGCCCGACAGGGACAAGAGACCCAGTACTTC
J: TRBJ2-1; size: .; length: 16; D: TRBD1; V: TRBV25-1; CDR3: CASLLPMGQGEKEQFF; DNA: TGTGCCAGCTTACTCCCAATGGGACAGGGGGAGAAGGAGCAGTTCTTC
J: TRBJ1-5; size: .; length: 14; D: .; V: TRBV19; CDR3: CASSLERGGWPQHF; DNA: TGTGCCAGTAGCCTCGAAAGGGGGGGGTGGCCCCAGCATTTT
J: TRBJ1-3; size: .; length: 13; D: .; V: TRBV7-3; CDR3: CASRLDSGNTIYF; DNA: TGTGCCAGCAGATTAGACTCTGGAAACACCATATATTTT
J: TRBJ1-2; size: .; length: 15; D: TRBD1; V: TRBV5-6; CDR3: CASTFRGRVSYGYTF; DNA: TGTGCCAGCACCTTCAGGGGGCGGGTTAGCTATGGCTACACCTTC
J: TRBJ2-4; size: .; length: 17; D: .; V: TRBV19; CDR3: CASSIAARDDNKNIQYF; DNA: TGTGCCAGTAGTATAGCGGCCAGGGATGACAACAAAAACATTCAGTACTTC
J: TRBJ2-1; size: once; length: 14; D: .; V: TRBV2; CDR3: CASTPRRDDNEQFF; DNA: TGTGCCAGCACGCCCCGCAGGGACGACAATGAGCAGTTCTTC